The source of this T cell receptor beta chain is a study of tissue T cells after allogeneic stem cell transplantation. This clone was seen a single time. The antigen is undetermined. The genes and germline here are from mouse. Notes on the study in general: Anatomically similar tissues had similar TCR repertoires within each patient.

Measured with immunoSEQ multiplex PCR; TCRdb has only the in-frame clones, and not every one. The table lists about 22,000 clones, roughly 72% of them singletons. Source material: spleen. The receptor comes from a female BALB/c mouse in good health. Strain haplotype at MHC: H2-d.

The sequenced part of the CDR3 DNA is TGTGCAAGCAGCTTCGACACAAACTCCGACTACACC. Protein sequence: CASSFDTNSDYT. The full CDR3 is CASSFDTNSDYTF. This chain connects TRBV16 to TRBJ1-2; D remains ambiguous. The CDR3 extends 1 residue past the end of the read, so its final part is completed from the germline J gene. The ends were cut back, 3 bases at V and 0 bases at J, with 5 bases in the middle. Per germline, CDR1 SGHSA and CDR2 FRNQAP. The CDR3 loop spans 13 amino acids.